The T cell receptor (beta chain) described here comes from a study of blood T cell repertoires in COVID-19. Study-level information: Collection of acute and convalescent COVID-19 samples took place in the United States, Italy and Spain. The cDNA or gDNA used as material had been derived from T cells, B-cell-depleted T cells, or PBMCs.

In the authors' methods: The assay estimated nucleated cells by amplifying reference gene primers. TCRdb's table, derived via immunoSEQ multiplex PCR, lists solely in-frame clones and lacks some. V and J calls and clone size are as listed in that table; D and trimming were resolved from the DNA. The repertoire has approximately 57,000 clones, about 83% of them found once; the top ten carry around 4.5%. The length of the CDR3 is 13 residues. Germline lookup yields CDR1 MNHEY and CDR2 SVGAGI. With V trimmed by 6 bases and J by 10 bases, 11 bases remained unmatched. The rearrangement links TRBV6-5 to TRBJ1-2, with 7 bases that match TRBD1. The TCR sequence derives from a man aged 40-49 years with active COVID-19. The source material was peripheral blood. CDR3 loop: CASSPTQGGDYTF. CDR3 nucleotide sequence: TGTGCCAGCAGCCCGACGCAGGGGGGTGACTACACCTTC.